This TCR beta chain was observed in a study of T cell changes during pregnancy in multiple sclerosis. CDR1 is LNHDA and CDR2 is SQIVND in the germline V gene (reference sequence). The CDR3 spans 13 residues. V lost 7 bases to trimming and J lost 6 bases, with 14 bases between them. Clones were read by immunoSEQ multiplex PCR, and TCRdb kept only the in-frame ones, dropping some. This sample carries over 45,000 clones, 92% of them seen once, and the ten largest clones take around 0.53%. The rearrangement joins TRBV19 to TRBJ2-3; D is unresolved. Sequencing used CD4+ T cells from peripheral blood mononuclear cells, obtained after pregnancy. This clonotype was obtained from a female donor with multiple sclerosis, enrolled in a pregnancy study. In nucleotides, the CDR3 is TGTGCCAGTACGATCTCACGGTCGGATACGCAGTATTTT. It codes for CASTISRSDTQYF. The variable domain in full, completed from reference TRBV19 and TRBJ2-3, reads DGGITQSPKYLFRKEGQNVTLSCEQNLNHDAMYWYRQDPGQGLRLIYYSQIVNDFQKGDIAEGYSVSREKKESFPLTVTSAQKNPTAFYLCASTISRSDTQYFGPGTRLTVL.